This T cell receptor beta chain was identified in a study of cytomegalovirus exposure and HLA in healthy donors. Study-wide results and limits: Within a later analysis, the majority of CMV-associated TCR beta chains appeared HLA-restricted. Most TCR sequences were seen very rarely across donors, but some public TCRs occurred in many. It was in a later analysis that TCR association rates were seen to vary by HLA locus, highest for DRB1 and lowest for HLA-C.

The PCR ran on 60 Vbeta and 13 Jbeta primers. The data were produced by immunoSEQ multiplex PCR, yet TCRdb's version contains in-frame clones alone and is incomplete. The sample has roughly 120,000 clones; approximately 80% are singletons. There are a few counts of this clone. The antigen remains unidentified. The germline V gene has CDR1 MGHDK and CDR2 SYGVNS. Losses at the gene ends were 2 bases for V and 6 bases for J; bases not matched to a gene: 6. CDR3 length: 16 residues. What was sequenced was PBMCs. The TCR comes from a woman aged 40 to 50 in good health and CMV-seropositive. This sequence joins TRBV25-1 and TRBJ2-1; 11 nucleotides agree with TRBD1. CDR3 in DNA: TGTGCCAGCAGTGAAGGACGCGGGACAGGGGGCAATGAGCAGTTCTTC. Translation: CASSEGRGTGGNEQFF.